One and the same sample provided the 13 T cell receptor beta chains below, sequenced in a study of CD8 T cells in ankylosing spondylitis. Each CDR3 protein gets one entry after TCRdb re-called the 5' RACE reads with MiXCR. This sample yields 500,000 to 650,000 distinct CDR3 sequences, of which over 4% are seen a single time; under 4.5% belongs to the top ten. The antigens these receptors bind are not known. Whole-study results and caveats: A TCR beta motif made of under 10 highly homologous variants seemed typical of ankylosing spondylitis blood.

The sequenced sample was blood, either unsorted or a sorted T cell fraction (not recorded which). The receptors here all came from a male donor with ankylosing spondylitis.

The table lists this clonotype with many counts. This chain joins TRBV11-2 and TRBJ2-2; D gene uncertain. Deletions cut 3 bases from V and 0 bases from J, with 14 bases between. The CDR3 sequence is 17 residues long. Germline V gives CDR1 SGHAT, CDR2 FQNNGV. CDR3 protein: CASSFSAHPANTGELFF. CDR3 nucleotides: TGTGCCAGCAGCTTCTCCGCCCATCCCGCGAACACCGGGGAGCTGTTTTTT.

This clonotype has just a few counts. V gene TRBV5-5 combines with J gene TRBJ2-5, with 9 bases fitting TRBD1. The CDR3 spans 15 residues. Unmatched junction bases numbered 7, after V lost 4 bases and J lost 3 bases. Germline lookup yields CDR1 SGHKS and CDR2 YYEKEE (reference sequence). CDR3 loop: CASSPRDRVEETQYF. The CDR3 region has the DNA TGTGCCAGCAGCCCCCGGGACAGGGTAGAAGAGACCCAGTACTTC.

This clonotype was detected ten times or more. The J gene is TRBJ1-6, the V gene TRBV20-1; D possibly corresponds to TRBD1 (5 bases). Germline-derived CDR1 and CDR2 are DFQATT and SNEGSKA (reference sequence). V shed 4 bases and J shed 9 bases, with 13 bases lying between them. This CDR3 contains 13 residues. The CDR3 sequence: CSAKGDYVSPLHF. CDR3 bases: TGCAGTGCTAAAGGGGATTACGTTTCACCCCTCCACTTT.

This clonotype was picked up a small number of times. The gene calls are TRBV3-1 and TRBJ2-1, with unresolved D. Trimming took off 4 bases at V and 6 bases at J, with 13 bases between the two ends. Germline V lookup: CDR1 LGHDT, CDR2 YNNKEL (reference sequence). There are 14 residues in the CDR3. Here the CDR3 reads CASSLGFFPNEQFF. The CDR3, as DNA: TGTGCCAGCAGCCTGGGGTTCTTCCCCAATGAGCAGTTCTTC.

This clonotype was picked up many times. The rearrangement uses TRBV12-3 or TRBV12-4 and TRBJ2-1, with D tentatively TRBD1 or TRBD2 (5 bases each). The CDR3 is 13 residues long. V gave up 1 base and J gave up 13 bases, with 14 bases separating them. The CDR3 bases are TGTGCCAGCAGTTTAGTAGGGACCCGGCTTCAGTTCTTC. Translating gives CASSLVGTRLQFF.

The table lists this clonotype with many counts. CDR3 loop: CAISEGQPAFF. CDR3 bases: TGTGCCATCAGTGAGGGACAGCCAGCTTTCTTT. The chain is built from TRBV10-3 and TRBJ1-1, with a tentative D call TRBD1 (6 bases). Germline loops: CDR1 ENHRY, CDR2 SYGVKD. Deletions cut 2 bases from V and 10 bases from J, with 8 bases between. The CDR3 sequence is 11 residues long.

This clonotype showed up many times. The chain recombines TRBV20-1 with TRBJ2-3; possible D gene TRBD2, 5 bases. Germline-derived CDR1 and CDR2 are DFQATT and SNEGSKA (reference sequence). V was trimmed by 3 bases and J by 2 bases, leaving 12 bases between them. The length of the CDR3 is 14 residues. CDR3 bases: TGCAGTGCTAGCGACGAGACTAACACAGATACGCAGTATTTT. Its translation is CSASDETNTDTQYF.

This clonotype has ten or more counts. The chain links TRBV9 to TRBJ2-1, with D possibly being TRBD2 (5 bases). This CDR3 is built from 15 residues. Germline-derived CDR1 and CDR2 are SGDLS and YYNGEE. V was pared by 1 base and J by 0 bases, with 8 bases between. For the CDR3, the DNA is TGTGCCAGCAGCGTAAACAGCGGCTCCTACAATGAGCAGTTCTTC. Amino acid sequence: CASSVNSGSYNEQFF.

This clonotype was detected many times. V gene TRBV4-3 combines with J gene TRBJ2-6; TRBD1 is a possible D gene (6 bases). The germline V gene encodes CDR1 LGHNA and CDR2 YSLEER. The CDR3 extends over 16 amino acids. Trimming shortened V by 1 base and J by 2 bases, and 9 bases separated the two germline ends. The CDR3 loop is CASSQAGQAGANVLTF. In nucleotides, the CDR3 is TGCGCCAGCAGCCAAGCGGGACAAGCTGGGGCCAACGTCCTGACTTTC.

The sample holds a few counts of this clonotype. The chain carries TRBV20-1 and TRBJ2-6; maybe TRBD2 (5 bases). This CDR3 region has 14 residues. Trimming shortened V by 2 bases and J by 1 base, and 6 bases separated the two germline ends. Germline assignment: CDR1 DFQATT and CDR2 SNEGSKA (reference sequence). CDR3 in amino acids: CSARRRSGANVLTF. CDR3 nucleotides: TGCAGTGCTAGAAGGAGGTCTGGGGCCAACGTCCTGACTTTC.

The table lists this clonotype with many counts. The J gene is TRBJ2-5, the V gene TRBV7-2, with 9 bases that match TRBD2. V lost 1 base to trimming and J lost 4 bases; unmatched junction nucleotides: 10. This CDR3 comprises 17 residues. Germline V lookup: CDR1 SGHTA, CDR2 FQGNSA. The CDR3 sequence: CASSLVGGGGARETQYF. The CDR3 DNA sequence: TGTGCCAGCAGCTTAGTTGGTGGCGGGGGGGCAAGAGAGACCCAGTACTTC. Drawing the rest from reference TRBV7-2 and TRBJ2-5, the complete variable domain is GAGVSQSPSNKVTEKGKDVELRCDPISGHTALYWYRQSLGQGLEFLIYFQGNSAPDKSGLPSDRFSAERTGGSVSTLTIQRTQQEDSAVYLCASSLVGGGGARETQYFGPGTRLLVL.

The sample holds many counts of this clonotype. The V and J genes are TRBV4-3 and TRBJ1-4; 8 nucleotides match TRBD1. There are 15 residues in the CDR3. The V gene's germline CDR1 is LGHNA and CDR2 YSLEER. The trim removed 1 base at V and 7 bases at J, leaving 5 bases unmatched. DNA for the CDR3: TGCGCCAGCAGCCAAGCAGGGGGCGCGATTGAAAAACTGTTTTTT. Translated: CASSQAGGAIEKLFF.

This clonotype was recorded many times. The rearrangement links TRBV28 to TRBJ2-2, with 8 bases aligning to TRBD2. Per the germline V gene, CDR1 is MDHEN and CDR2 is SYDVKM. The CDR3 is 17 residues long. Trimming cost V 6 bases and J 7 bases; bases outside gene matches: 16. CDR3 amino acids: CASSTLLSGSAGGELFF. The CDR3 DNA follows: TGTGCCAGCAGCACCCTCTTGAGCGGGAGTGCCGGCGGGGAGCTGTTTTTT.